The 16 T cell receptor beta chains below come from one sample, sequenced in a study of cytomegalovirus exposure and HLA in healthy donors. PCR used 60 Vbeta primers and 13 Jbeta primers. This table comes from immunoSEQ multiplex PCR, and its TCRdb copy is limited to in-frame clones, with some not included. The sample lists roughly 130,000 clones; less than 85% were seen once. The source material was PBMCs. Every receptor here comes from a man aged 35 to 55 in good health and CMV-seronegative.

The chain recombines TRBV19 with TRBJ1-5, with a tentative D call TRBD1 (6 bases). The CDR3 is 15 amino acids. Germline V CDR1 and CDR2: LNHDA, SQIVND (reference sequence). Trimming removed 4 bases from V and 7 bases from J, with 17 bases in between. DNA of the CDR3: TGTGCCAGTAGTACATCAGGGGATCTAGGGCAGCCCCAGCATTTT. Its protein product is CASSTSGDLGQPQHF.

CDR3 in DNA: TGCGCCAGCAGCTTGGCGGGACTAGCGAACACCGGGGAGCTGTTTTTT. Protein product: CASSLAGLANTGELFF. The rearrangement links TRBV5-1 to TRBJ2-2; TRBD2 aligns across 8 bases. Germline loops: CDR1 SGHRS, CDR2 YFSETQ. V gave up 0 bases and J gave up 0 bases; unmatched junction bases: 1. The CDR3 is made up of 16 amino acids.

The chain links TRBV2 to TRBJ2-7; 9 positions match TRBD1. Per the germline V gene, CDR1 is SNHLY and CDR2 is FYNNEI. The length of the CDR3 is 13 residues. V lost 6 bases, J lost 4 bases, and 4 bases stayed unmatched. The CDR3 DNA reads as TGTGCCAGCAGACAGGGGGCAGGGTACGAGCAGTACTTC. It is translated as CASRQGAGYEQYF. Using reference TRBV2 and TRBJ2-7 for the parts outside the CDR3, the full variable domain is EPEVTQTPSHQVTQMGQEVILRCVPISNHLYFYWYRQILGQKVEFLVSFYNNEISEKSEIFDDQFSVERPDGSNFTLKIRSTKLEDSAMYFCASRQGAGYEQYFGPGTRLTVT.

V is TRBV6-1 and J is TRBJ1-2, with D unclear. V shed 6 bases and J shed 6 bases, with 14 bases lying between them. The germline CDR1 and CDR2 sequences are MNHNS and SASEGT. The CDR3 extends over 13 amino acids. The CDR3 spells CASSLTELDGYTF. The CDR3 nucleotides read TGTGCCAGCAGCCTTACAGAGTTAGATGGCTACACCTTC.

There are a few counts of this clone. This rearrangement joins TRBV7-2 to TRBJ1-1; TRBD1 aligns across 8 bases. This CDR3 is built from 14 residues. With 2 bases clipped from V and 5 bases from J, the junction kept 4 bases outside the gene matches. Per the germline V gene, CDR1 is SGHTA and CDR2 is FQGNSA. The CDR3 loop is CASSLSRGLTEAFF. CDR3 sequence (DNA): TGTGCCAGCAGCTTAAGCAGGGGGCTTACTGAAGCTTTCTTT.

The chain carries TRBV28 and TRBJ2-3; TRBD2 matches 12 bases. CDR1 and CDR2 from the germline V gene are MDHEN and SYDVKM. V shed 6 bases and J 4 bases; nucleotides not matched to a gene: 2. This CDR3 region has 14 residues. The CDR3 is CASSLAGGPDTQYF. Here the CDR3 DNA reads TGTGCCAGCAGCCTAGCGGGAGGGCCAGATACGCAGTATTTT.

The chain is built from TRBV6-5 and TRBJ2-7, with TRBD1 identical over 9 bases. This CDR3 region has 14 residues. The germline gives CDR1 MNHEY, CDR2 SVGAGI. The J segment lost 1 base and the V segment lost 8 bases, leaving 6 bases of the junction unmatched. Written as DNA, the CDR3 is TGTGCCAGCGGCCGGACAGGGGATTCCTACGAGCAGTACTTC. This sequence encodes CASGRTGDSYEQYF.

The CDR3 coding sequence is TGTGCCAGCAGTGGGGGACTAGCGGGATCCGGGGAGCAGTACTTC. The encoded protein is CASSGGLAGSGEQYF. The chain recombines TRBV2 with TRBJ2-7, with 13 bases fitting TRBD2. After removal of 4 bases from V and 7 bases from J, the junction contained 7 bases not matched to a gene. Germline assignment: CDR1 SNHLY and CDR2 FYNNEI. The CDR3 has 15 amino acids.

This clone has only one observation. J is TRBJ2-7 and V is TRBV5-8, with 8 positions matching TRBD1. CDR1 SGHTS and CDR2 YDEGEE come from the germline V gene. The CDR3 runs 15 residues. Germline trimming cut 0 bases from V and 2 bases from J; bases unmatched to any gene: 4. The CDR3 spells CASSLGGQDTYEQYF. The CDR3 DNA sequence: TGTGCCAGCAGCTTGGGGGGACAGGATACCTACGAGCAGTACTTC.

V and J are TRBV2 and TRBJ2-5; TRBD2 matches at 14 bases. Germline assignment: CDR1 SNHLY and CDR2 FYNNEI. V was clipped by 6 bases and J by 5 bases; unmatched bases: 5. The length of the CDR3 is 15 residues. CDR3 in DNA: TGTGCCAGCAGCCTTTGGACTAGCGGGGGGGAGACCCAGTACTTC. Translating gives CASSLWTSGGETQYF.

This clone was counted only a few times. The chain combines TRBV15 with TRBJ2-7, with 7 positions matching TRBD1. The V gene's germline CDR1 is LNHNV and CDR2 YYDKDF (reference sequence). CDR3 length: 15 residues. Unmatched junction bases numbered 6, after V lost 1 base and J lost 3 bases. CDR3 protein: CATSRGRGFSYEQYF. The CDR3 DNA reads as TGTGCCACCAGCAGAGGCAGGGGGTTTAGCTACGAGCAGTACTTC.

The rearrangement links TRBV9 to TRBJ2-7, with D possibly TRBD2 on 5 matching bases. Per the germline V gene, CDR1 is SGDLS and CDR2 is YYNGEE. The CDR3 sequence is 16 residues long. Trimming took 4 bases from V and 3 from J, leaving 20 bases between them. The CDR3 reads CASSPRGGSDIYEQYF. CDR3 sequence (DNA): TGTGCCAGCAGCCCGAGAGGTGGTAGCGATATCTACGAGCAGTACTTC. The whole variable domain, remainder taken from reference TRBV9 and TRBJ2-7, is DSGVTQTPKHLITATGQRVTLRCSPRSGDLSVYWYQQSLDQGLQFLIQYYNGEERAKGNILERFSAQQFPDLHSELNLSSLELGDSALYFCASSPRGGSDIYEQYFGPGTRLTVT.

The CDR3 coding sequence is TGTGCCGCGGCAGTTCAGGGAACTGAAGCTTTCTTT. Its protein is CAAAVQGTEAFF. The rearrangement links TRBV30 to TRBJ1-1; the D gene is possibly TRBD1 (5 bases). Germline lookup yields CDR1 GTSNPN and CDR2 SVGIG (reference sequence). Deletions cut 8 bases from V and 5 bases from J, with 15 bases between. The CDR3 consists of 12 residues. Full variable domain (rest looked up from reference TRBV30 and TRBJ1-1): SQTIHQWPATLVQPVGSPLSLECTVEGTSNPNLYWYRQAAGRGLQLLFYSVGIGQISSEVPQNLSASRPQDRQFILSSKKLLLSDSGFYLCAAAVQGTEAFFGQGTRLTVV.

The CDR3 region is CASSASPGQGFYGYTF. As DNA, the CDR3 is TGTGCCAGCAGTGCCTCCCCCGGACAGGGCTTTTATGGCTACACCTTC. This chain connects TRBV25-1 to TRBJ1-2; 8 bases line up with TRBD1. The germline V gene encodes CDR1 MGHDK and CDR2 SYGVNS. The CDR3 spans 16 residues. V lost 4 bases and J lost 5; bases outside the gene matches: 12.

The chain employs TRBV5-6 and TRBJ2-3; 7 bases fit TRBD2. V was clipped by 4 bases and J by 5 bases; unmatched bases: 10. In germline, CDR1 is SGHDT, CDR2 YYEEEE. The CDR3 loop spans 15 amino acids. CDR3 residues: CASSPVAGVGDTQYF. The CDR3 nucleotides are TGTGCCAGCAGCCCGGTTGCGGGAGTTGGAGATACGCAGTATTTT.

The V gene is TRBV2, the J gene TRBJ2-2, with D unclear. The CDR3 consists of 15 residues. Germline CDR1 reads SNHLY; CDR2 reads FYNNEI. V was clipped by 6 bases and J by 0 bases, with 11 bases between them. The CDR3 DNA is TGTGCCAGCAGGAAGGCAGACACGAACACCGGGGAGCTGTTTTTT. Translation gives CASRKADTNTGELFF.